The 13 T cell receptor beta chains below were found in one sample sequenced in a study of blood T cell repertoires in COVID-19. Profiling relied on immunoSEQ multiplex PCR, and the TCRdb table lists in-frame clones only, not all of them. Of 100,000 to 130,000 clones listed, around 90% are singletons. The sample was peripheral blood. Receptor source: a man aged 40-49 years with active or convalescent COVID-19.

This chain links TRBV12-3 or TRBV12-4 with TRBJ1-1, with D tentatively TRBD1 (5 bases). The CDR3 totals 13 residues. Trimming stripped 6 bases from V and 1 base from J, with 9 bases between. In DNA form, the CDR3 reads TGTGCCAGCAGGTACAGGTGGAACACTGAAGCTTTCTTT. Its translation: CASRYRWNTEAFF.

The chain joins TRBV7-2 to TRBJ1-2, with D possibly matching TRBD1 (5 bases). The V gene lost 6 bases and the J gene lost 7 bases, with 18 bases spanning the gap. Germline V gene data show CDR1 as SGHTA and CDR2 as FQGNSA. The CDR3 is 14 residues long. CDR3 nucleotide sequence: TGTGCCAGCAGACTTGGAGGGGTAGATAGTGGCTACACCTTC. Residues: CASRLGGVDSGYTF. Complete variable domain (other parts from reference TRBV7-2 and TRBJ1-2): GAGVSQSPSNKVTEKGKDVELRCDPISGHTALYWYRQSLGQGLEFLIYFQGNSAPDKSGLPSDRFSAERTGGSVSTLTIQRTQQEDSAVYLCASRLGGVDSGYTFGSGTRLTVV.

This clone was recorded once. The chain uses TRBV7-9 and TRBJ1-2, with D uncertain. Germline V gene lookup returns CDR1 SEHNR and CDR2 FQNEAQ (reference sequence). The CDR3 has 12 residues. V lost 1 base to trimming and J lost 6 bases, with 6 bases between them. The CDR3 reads CASSLGTNGYTF. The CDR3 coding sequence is TGTGCCAGCAGCTTAGGAACAAATGGCTACACCTTC. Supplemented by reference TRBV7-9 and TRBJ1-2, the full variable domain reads DTGVSQNPRHKITKRGQNVTFRCDPISEHNRLYWYRQTLGQGPEFLTYFQNEAQLEKSRLLSDRFSAERPKGSFSTLEIQRTEQGDSAMYLCASSLGTNGYTFGSGTRLTVV.

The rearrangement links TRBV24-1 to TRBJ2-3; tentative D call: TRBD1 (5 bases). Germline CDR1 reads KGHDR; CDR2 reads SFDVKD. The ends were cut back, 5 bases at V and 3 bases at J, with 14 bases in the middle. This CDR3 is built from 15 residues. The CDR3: CATSAAAGFTDTQYF. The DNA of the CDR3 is TGTGCCACCAGTGCGGCGGCAGGGTTTACAGATACGCAGTATTTT.

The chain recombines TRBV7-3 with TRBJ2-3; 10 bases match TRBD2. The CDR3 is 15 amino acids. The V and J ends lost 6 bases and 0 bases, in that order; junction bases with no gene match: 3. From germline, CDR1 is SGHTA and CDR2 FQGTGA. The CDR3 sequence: CASSRTSGSTDTQYF. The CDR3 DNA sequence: TGTGCCAGCAGTCGGACTAGCGGAAGCACAGATACGCAGTATTTT.

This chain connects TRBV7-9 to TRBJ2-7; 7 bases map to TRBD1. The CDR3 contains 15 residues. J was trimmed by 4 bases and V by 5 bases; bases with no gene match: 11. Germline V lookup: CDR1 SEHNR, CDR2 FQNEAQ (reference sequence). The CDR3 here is CASSPTRGFGYEQYF. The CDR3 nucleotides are TGTGCCAGCAGCCCGACCAGGGGGTTTGGGTACGAGCAGTACTTC.

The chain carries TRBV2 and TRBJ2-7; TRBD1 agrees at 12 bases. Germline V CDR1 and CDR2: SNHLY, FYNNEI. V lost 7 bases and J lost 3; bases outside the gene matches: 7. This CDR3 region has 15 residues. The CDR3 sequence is CASKTGTGGYYEQYF. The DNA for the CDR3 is TGTGCCAGCAAAACCGGGACAGGGGGCTACTACGAGCAGTACTTC. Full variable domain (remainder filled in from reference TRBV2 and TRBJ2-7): EPEVTQTPSHQVTQMGQEVILRCVPISNHLYFYWYRQILGQKVEFLVSFYNNEISEKSEIFDDQFSVERPDGSNFTLKIRSTKLEDSAMYFCASKTGTGGYYEQYFGPGTRLTVT.

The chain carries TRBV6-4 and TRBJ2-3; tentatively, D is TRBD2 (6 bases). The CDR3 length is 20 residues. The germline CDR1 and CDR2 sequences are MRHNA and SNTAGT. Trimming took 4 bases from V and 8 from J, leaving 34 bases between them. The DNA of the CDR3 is TGTGCCAGCAGTGTGACCGGGACCTTAGAAACCCGTAAGCCAGCGGGTACGCAGTATTTT. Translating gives CASSVTGTLETRKPAGTQYF.

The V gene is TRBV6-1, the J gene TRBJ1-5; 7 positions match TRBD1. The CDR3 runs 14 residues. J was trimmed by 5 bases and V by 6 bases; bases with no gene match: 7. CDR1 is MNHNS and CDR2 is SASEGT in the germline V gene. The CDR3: CASSGDSTYQPQHF. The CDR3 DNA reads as TGTGCCAGCAGCGGGGACAGTACTTATCAGCCCCAGCATTTT.

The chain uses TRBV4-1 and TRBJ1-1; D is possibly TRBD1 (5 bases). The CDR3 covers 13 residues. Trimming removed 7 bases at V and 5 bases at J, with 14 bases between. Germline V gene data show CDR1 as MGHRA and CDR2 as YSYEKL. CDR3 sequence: CASTNTRGTEAFF. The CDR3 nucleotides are TGCGCCAGCACTAATACGCGGGGGACTGAAGCTTTCTTT.

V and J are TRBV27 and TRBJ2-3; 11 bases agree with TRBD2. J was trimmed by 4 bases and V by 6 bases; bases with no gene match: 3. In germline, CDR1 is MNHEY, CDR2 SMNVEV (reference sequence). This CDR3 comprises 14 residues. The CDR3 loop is CASRTSGSPDTQYF. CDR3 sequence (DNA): TGTGCCAGCAGAACTAGCGGGAGTCCAGATACGCAGTATTTT.

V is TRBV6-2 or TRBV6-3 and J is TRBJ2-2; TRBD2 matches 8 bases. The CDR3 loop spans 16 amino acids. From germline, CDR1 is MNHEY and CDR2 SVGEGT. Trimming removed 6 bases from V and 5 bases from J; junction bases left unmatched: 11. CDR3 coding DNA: TGTGCCAGCAGCCACGACTTTGCGGGAGGTACCGGGGAGCTGTTTTTT. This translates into CASSHDFAGGTGELFF.

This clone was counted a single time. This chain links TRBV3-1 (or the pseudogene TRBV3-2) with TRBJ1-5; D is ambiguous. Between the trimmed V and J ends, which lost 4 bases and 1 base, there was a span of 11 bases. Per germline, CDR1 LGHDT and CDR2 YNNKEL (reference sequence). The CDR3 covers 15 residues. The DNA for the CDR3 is TGTGCCAGCAGCCCTCGGTCGGGGAGCAATCAGCCCCAGCATTTT. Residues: CASSPRSGSNQPQHF.